This TCR beta chain originates from a study of blood T cell repertoires in COVID-19. Original data processing: It was from reference gene primer amplification that nucleated cell counts were estimated. Data came from immunoSEQ multiplex PCR; TCRdb stores just in-frame clones and leaves some out. V, J and clone size reflect that table, while D and trimming were determined from the DNA. The sample has around 80,000 clones; roughly 78% are singletons. There are 15 residues in the CDR3. Germline-derived CDR1 and CDR2 are SNHLY and FYNNEI. V lost 8 bases to trimming and J lost 5 bases; unmatched junction nucleotides: 7.

The source is a man aged 55 to 70 with acute or convalescent COVID-19. V and J are TRBV2 and TRBJ2-2; 11 nucleotides match TRBD2. Sequences were obtained from peripheral blood. The CDR3 sequence: CASGKRLAGTGELFF. The CDR3 bases are TGTGCCAGCGGAAAGAGACTAGCGGGAACCGGGGAGCTGTTTTTT.